These 27 T cell receptor beta chains were all obtained from the same sample, sequenced in a study of blood T cell repertoires in COVID-19 (dated by TCRdb to 2018 to 2020). Library preparation used the immunoSEQ multiplex PCR assay. This is the immuneACCESS table as TCRdb keeps it, with only in-frame sequences that have V and J called. A part of the clones is gone; compared with another copy, unresolved V genes explain less than half, and the rest is unexplained. The sample table contains 150,000 to 200,000 clones; only one count was recorded for roughly 87% of them. The top ten clones comprise approximately 7.8% of the sample. The sequenced sample consisted of peripheral blood. These receptors originate from a woman aged 55-75 years with COVID-19, enrolled during active disease.

The table lists this clone with a count of one. The rearrangement uses TRBV24-1 and TRBJ1-2; D is possibly TRBD1 (5 bases). Germline CDR1 KGHDR, CDR2 SFDVKD. V gave up 7 bases and J gave up 6 bases, with 14 bases separating them. CDR3 length equals 13 residues. This CDR3 is CATRDTGEDGYTF. The CDR3 nucleotides are TGTGCCACCAGGGACACGGGCGAGGATGGCTACACCTTC.

The chain has TRBV20-1 and TRBJ1-5; D is possibly TRBD1 (5 bases). This CDR3 has 13 residues. Germline V gene sequence: CDR1 DFQATT, CDR2 SNEGSKA (reference sequence). V gave up 3 bases and J gave up 4 bases, with 10 bases separating them. In DNA form, the CDR3 reads TGCAGTGCTAGTTGGGGGGGAAATCAGCCCCAGCATTTT. Its protein is CSASWGGNQPQHF.

The J gene is TRBJ2-3, the V gene TRBV6-5; 9 bases align to TRBD2. The CDR3 runs 15 residues. V trimming: 2 bases; J trimming: 1 base; junction bases outside the gene matches: 1. Per germline, CDR1 MNHEY and CDR2 SVGAGI. CDR3 DNA sequence: TGTGCCAGCAGTTACAGACTAGCGGGCACAGATACGCAGTATTTT. It codes for CASSYRLAGTDTQYF.

The V call is TRBV19, the J call TRBJ1-5, with a weak D call TRBD1 (5 bases). Trimming took 4 bases from V and 4 from J, leaving 14 bases between them. Looked up from germline, CDR1 is LNHDA and CDR2 is SQIVND (reference sequence). This CDR3 spans 15 amino acids. This CDR3 is CASSTTGQNNQPQHF. CDR3 in DNA: TGTGCCAGTAGTACCACCGGACAAAATAATCAGCCCCAGCATTTT.

This clone was counted a single time. The chain employs TRBV9 and TRBJ1-1; D is unclear. The CDR3 has 13 amino acids. The ends were cut back, 1 base at V and 6 bases at J, with 10 bases in the middle. CDR1 is SGDLS, CDR2 YYNGEE, per germline. The CDR3 DNA reads TGTGCCAGCAGCGTACTAGATAAGCCTGAAGCTTTCTTT. This gives the protein CASSVLDKPEAFF.

This clone was recorded only once. The V call is TRBV7-9, the J call TRBJ1-2; maybe TRBD1 (5 bases). The germline gives CDR1 SEHNR, CDR2 FQNEAQ (reference sequence). The length of the CDR3 is 15 residues. Trimming removed 4 bases from V and 4 bases from J, with 16 bases in between. The CDR3 sequence: CASSSSDQGLYGYTF. In DNA form, the CDR3 reads TGTGCCAGCAGCTCAAGCGACCAGGGACTCTATGGCTACACCTTC.

V and J are TRBV29-1 and TRBJ2-1, with 10 nucleotides matching TRBD1. V lost 7 bases, J lost 4 bases, and 7 bases stayed unmatched. This CDR3 comprises 14 residues. Per the germline V gene, CDR1 is SQVTM and CDR2 is ANQGSEA. The CDR3 region has the DNA TGCAGCGCTGGACAGGGGGTTTTGTACAATGAGCAGTTCTTC. Its translation is CSAGQGVLYNEQFF.

The chain employs TRBV5-1 and TRBJ2-2; TRBD2 aligns across 8 bases. Germline V gene lookup returns CDR1 SGHRS and CDR2 YFSETQ. Trimming removed 0 bases from V and 6 bases from J; junction bases left unmatched: 10. The CDR3 is 17 residues long. CDR3 bases: TGCGCCAGCAGCTTGGCCAGCAGCGGGGGAGGGGCCGGGGAGCTGTTTTTT. This sequence encodes CASSLASSGGGAGELFF.

The chain combines TRBV6-2 or TRBV6-3 with TRBJ2-5; 12 bases agree with TRBD2. The CDR3 consists of 16 residues. Unmatched junction bases numbered 8, after V lost 6 bases and J lost 3 bases. CDR1 is MNHEY and CDR2 is SVGEGT in the germline V gene. The CDR3 DNA follows: TGTGCCAGCAGCCGTGGACTAGCGGGGACGAAAGAGACCCAGTACTTC. Amino acid sequence: CASSRGLAGTKETQYF.

On this clone: The same CDR3 arises from other DNA sequences in this sample as well. This chain uses TRBV19 with TRBJ2-5; 10 bases agree with TRBD1. The CDR3 consists of 13 residues. Germline CDR1 reads LNHDA; CDR2 reads SQIVND (reference sequence). V was pared by 6 bases and J by 2 bases, with 0 bases of the junction left unmatched. The CDR3 region is CASRDRGQETQYF. The CDR3 DNA is TGTGCCAGTAGGGACAGGGGGCAAGAGACCCAGTACTTC.

V is TRBV6-5 and J is TRBJ1-2; maybe TRBD1 (6 bases). The CDR3 consists of 15 residues. The ends were cut back, 6 bases at V and 2 bases at J, with 16 bases in the middle. The germline V gene encodes CDR1 MNHEY and CDR2 SVGAGI. The CDR3: CASRMRGDRNYGYTF. CDR3 sequence (DNA): TGTGCCAGCAGAATGAGGGGAGACAGGAACTATGGCTACACCTTC.

The chain couples TRBV6-5 to TRBJ1-6; a possible D gene is TRBD1 (5 bases). The CDR3 consists of 10 residues. CDR1 is MNHEY, CDR2 SVGAGI, per germline. Trimming shortened V by 9 bases and J by 12 bases, and 9 bases separated the two germline ends. The DNA for the CDR3 is TGTGCCAGGACAGCGAAACCCCTCCACTTT. This sequence encodes CARTAKPLHF.

V usage is TRBV7-2 and J usage is TRBJ2-1; the match to TRBD2 covers 11 bases. The CDR3 is 14 amino acids. Germline CDR1 and CDR2: SGHTA and FQGNSA. V trimming: 5 bases; J trimming: 14 bases; junction bases outside the gene matches: 11. The CDR3, as DNA: TGTGCCAGCAGCATGACTAGCGGGGTTACAAAGGAGTTCTTC. Its protein is CASSMTSGVTKEFF.

The chain employs TRBV27 and TRBJ1-6; D is unresolved. Germline V gene lookup returns CDR1 MNHEY and CDR2 SMNVEV (reference sequence). This CDR3 region has 15 residues. Trimming pared 6 bases from V and 6 bases from J, leaving 15 bases between. The CDR3 sequence is CASRLRVDPNSPLHF. The CDR3 coding sequence is TGTGCCAGCAGATTGAGGGTTGACCCTAATTCACCCCTCCACTTT.

This chain connects TRBV5-5 to TRBJ2-2; a weak D match, TRBD1 (5 bases). Germline lookup yields CDR1 SGHKS and CDR2 YYEKEE (reference sequence). V gave up 1 base and J gave up 3 bases, with 19 bases separating them. This CDR3 is built from 18 residues. The CDR3 region is CASSLSPGMGFDTGELFF. The CDR3 coding sequence is TGTGCCAGCAGCTTGTCTCCAGGGATGGGGTTCGACACCGGGGAGCTGTTTTTT. Full variable domain (remainder filled in from reference TRBV5-5 and TRBJ2-2): DAGVTQSPTHLIKTRGQQVTLRCSPISGHKSVSWYQQVLGQGPQFIFQYYEKEERGRGNFPDRFSARQFPNYSSELNVNALLLGDSALYLCASSLSPGMGFDTGELFFGEGSRLTVL.

The chain links TRBV19 to TRBJ1-5; tentative D call: TRBD1 (6 bases). V lost 3 bases and J 10 bases, leaving 19 bases between the germline ends. This CDR3 contains 15 residues. Looked up from germline, CDR1 is LNHDA and CDR2 is SQIVND (reference sequence). CDR3 nucleotides: TGTGCCAGTAGTATCCCCAGACAGGAAACGGTACCCCAGCATTTT. Amino acid sequence: CASSIPRQETVPQHF.

The chain links TRBV28 to TRBJ2-1; D possibly corresponds to TRBD2 (5 bases). Trimming removed 4 bases from V and 9 bases from J, with 16 bases in between. Germline V gives CDR1 MDHEN, CDR2 SYDVKM. The CDR3 length is 14 residues. The CDR3, as DNA: TGTGCCAGCAGTTATCCCGGGCGGGTTGGTGAGCAGTTCTTC. Its protein product is CASSYPGRVGEQFF. Full variable domain (rest looked up from reference TRBV28 and TRBJ2-1): DVKVTQSSRYLVKRTGEKVFLECVQDMDHENMFWYRQDPGLGLRLIYFSYDVKMKEKGDIPEGYSVSREKKERFSLILESASTNQTSMYLCASSYPGRVGEQFFGPGTRLTVL.

The CDR3 DNA is TGTGCCAGCAGTCCCGACTCCCGCCCAACCTACGAGCAGTACGTC. This sequence encodes CASSPDSRPTYEQYV. V gene TRBV6-5 combines with J gene TRBJ2-7; D remains ambiguous. The CDR3 sequence is 15 residues long. From germline, CDR1 is MNHEY and CDR2 SVGAGI. Trimming took off 5 bases at V and 2 bases at J, with 16 bases between the two ends.

This chain joins TRBV7-2 and TRBJ2-3; D may be TRBD2 (6 bases). Germline CDR1 and CDR2: SGHTA and FQGNSA. V was clipped by 5 bases and J by 2 bases, with 11 bases between them. The CDR3 runs to 14 residues. CDR3 nucleotides: TGTGCCAGCAGCCCAACTAGCAACACAGATACGCAGTATTTT. Translating it yields CASSPTSNTDTQYF. The variable domain in full, with the rest retrieved from reference TRBV7-2 and TRBJ2-3, is GAGVSQSPSNKVTEKGKDVELRCDPISGHTALYWYRQSLGQGLEFLIYFQGNSAPDKSGLPSDRFSAERTGGSVSTLTIQRTQQEDSAVYLCASSPTSNTDTQYFGPGTRLTVL.

The J gene is TRBJ1-1, the V gene TRBV24-1, with D unresolved. Germline CDR1 KGHDR, CDR2 SFDVKD. CDR3 size: 12 residues. Trimming removed 4 bases from V and 7 bases from J, with 9 bases in between. CDR3 in DNA: TGTGCCACCAGTGACCCGGGGTATGAAGCTTTCTTT. Translating gives CATSDPGYEAFF.

V gene TRBV6-2 or TRBV6-3 combines with J gene TRBJ1-2; 7 bases are a match to TRBD1. CDR1 is MNHEY, CDR2 SVGEGT, per germline. V dropped 4 bases and J dropped 3; count of bases not matched to a gene: 11. The CDR3 is 16 amino acids. The CDR3: CASSFRTGGVDYGYTF. The CDR3 DNA sequence: TGTGCCAGCAGTTTCAGGACAGGTGGGGTGGACTATGGCTACACCTTC.

The V and J genes are TRBV5-1 and TRBJ2-1; D is unclear. The CDR3 spans 16 residues. From germline, CDR1 is SGHRS and CDR2 YFSETQ. The V and J ends lost 1 base and 1 base respectively, with 12 bases between them. The CDR3 DNA sequence: TGCGCCAGCAGCTTGATACAAGTTTCATCCTACAATGAGCAGTTCTTC. It is translated as CASSLIQVSSYNEQFF.

The chain joins TRBV24-1 to TRBJ2-5; D perhaps matches TRBD2 (6 bases). This CDR3 has 15 residues. Per germline, CDR1 KGHDR and CDR2 SFDVKD. V was pared by 5 bases and J by 1 base, with 13 bases between. The CDR3 sequence: CATSVGGSGQETQYF. The CDR3 nucleotides read TGTGCCACCAGTGTTGGGGGGAGCGGCCAAGAGACCCAGTACTTC.

The chain is built from TRBV27 and TRBJ1-6; TRBD1 matches 8 bases. The CDR3 is made up of 15 amino acids. J was trimmed by 6 bases and V by 6 bases; bases with no gene match: 7. Germline V gene sequence: CDR1 MNHEY, CDR2 SMNVEV (reference sequence). CDR3 DNA sequence: TGTGCCAGCAGCCTTCGGGACAGGAGTAATTCACCCCTCCACTTT. Translated: CASSLRDRSNSPLHF.

Remarks on this clone: A much larger clone differs from this one at a single base, so this may be a read error. Other DNA sequences from this sample encode an identical CDR3 as well. The chain recombines TRBV7-2 with TRBJ1-2; 9 bases are a match to TRBD1. V shed 3 bases and J 2 bases; nucleotides not matched to a gene: 1. Germline CDR1 is SGHTA and CDR2 is FQGNSA. The CDR3 extends over 14 amino acids. CDR3 amino acids: CASSLGQGNYGYTF. In DNA form, the CDR3 reads TGTGCCAGCAGCTTGGGACAGGGAAACTATGGCTACACCTTC.

This clone appeared many times. This chain joins TRBV6-4 and TRBJ2-3; TRBD2 might be the D (5 bases). This CDR3 region has 16 residues. Germline loops: CDR1 MRHNA, CDR2 SNTAGT. Trimming removed 10 bases at V and 1 base at J, with 21 bases between. CDR3 region: CAMYGGTPARTDTQYF. CDR3 sequence (DNA): TGTGCCATGTACGGAGGCACCCCTGCTCGCACAGATACGCAGTATTTT.

V gene TRBV27 combines with J gene TRBJ2-1; TRBD2 is a possible D gene (6 bases). Germline V lookup: CDR1 MNHEY, CDR2 SMNVEV (reference sequence). This CDR3 has 13 residues. Trimming cost V 3 bases and J 7 bases, with 10 bases left between them. In nucleotides, the CDR3 is TGTGCCAGCAGTTTTGGAGGGGCGAATGAGCAGTTCTTC. This gives the protein CASSFGGANEQFF.